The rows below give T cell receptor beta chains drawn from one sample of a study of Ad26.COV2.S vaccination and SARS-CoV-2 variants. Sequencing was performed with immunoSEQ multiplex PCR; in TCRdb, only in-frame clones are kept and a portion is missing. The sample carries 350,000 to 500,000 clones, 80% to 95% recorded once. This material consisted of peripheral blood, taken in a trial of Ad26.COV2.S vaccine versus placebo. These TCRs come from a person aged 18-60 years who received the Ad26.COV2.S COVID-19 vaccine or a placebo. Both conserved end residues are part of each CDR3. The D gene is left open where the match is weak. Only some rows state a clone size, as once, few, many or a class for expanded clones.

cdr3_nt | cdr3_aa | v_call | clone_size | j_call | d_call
TGTGCCAGCAGCTTAGACGGAAGCTCCTACGAGCAGTACTTC | CASSLDGSSYEQYF | TRBV13 | - | TRBJ2-7 | -
TGTGCCAGCAGTTTCTCCGGGACCGACTACGAGCAGTACTTC | CASSFSGTDYEQYF | TRBV6-5 | once | TRBJ2-7 | -
TGCGCCAGCAGCTTGGGGATAGCGGGAGGCTCCTACGAGCAGTACTTC | CASSLGIAGGSYEQYF | TRBV5-1 | - | TRBJ2-7 | TRBD2
TGCGCCAGCAGCTTGGCAATCCGGCCGAACACTGAAGCTTTCTTT | CASSLAIRPNTEAFF | TRBV5-1 | - | TRBJ1-1 | -
TGTGCCAGCAGCTCTAGCGGGACCCTAGAAGATACGCAGTATTTT | CASSSSGTLEDTQYF | TRBV7-2 | - | TRBJ2-3 | TRBD2
TGTGCCAGCAGCTTACGCATCGGACAGGGAGGGACGAACAATGAGCAGTTCTTC | CASSLRIGQGGTNNEQFF | TRBV7-9 | - | TRBJ2-1 | -
TGTGCCAGTAGTATATCCCCCAGGGCCAACACTGAAGCTTTCTTT | CASSISPRANTEAFF | TRBV19 | - | TRBJ1-1 | -
TGTGCCAGTAGTATAGCGGACCCTAGCACAGATACGCAGTATTTT | CASSIADPSTDTQYF | TRBV19 | once | TRBJ2-3 | -
TGTGCCAGCAGTCCGTCGACTAGCGGGTTGTACGAGCAGTACTTC | CASSPSTSGLYEQYF | TRBV28 | - | TRBJ2-7 | TRBD2
TGTGCCAGCAGCTTAGCTGAGGGTAGCTCCTATAATTCACCCCTCCACTTT | CASSLAEGSSYNSPLHF | TRBV7-9 | - | TRBJ1-6 | -
TGTGCCAGCAGCCCCTCTAACTATGGCTACACCTTC | CASSPSNYGYTF | TRBV28 | - | TRBJ1-2 | -
TGTGCCAGTCGGGACAGGGGTAATTACGAGCAGTACTTC | CASRDRGNYEQYF | TRBV19 | - | TRBJ2-7 | TRBD1
TGCAGCGTTGGTAAGGAAAACAATGAGCAGTTCTTC | CSVGKENNEQFF | TRBV29-1 | - | TRBJ2-1 | -
TGTGCCAGCAGTTTATCGCAGGGACAGGGGGCTCCTCACGAGCAGTACTTC | CASSLSQGQGAPHEQYF | TRBV27 | - | TRBJ2-7 | TRBD1
TGTGCCAGCAGTTTATCATCACCAGGAACTAGCTTCGGGGACGAGCAGTACTTC | CASSLSSPGTSFGDEQYF | TRBV28 | - | TRBJ2-7 | -
TGCGCCAGCAGCCCCCTCCCGGGCGCTAATGAAAAACTGTTTTTT | CASSPLPGANEKLFF | TRBV4-3 | - | TRBJ1-4 | -
TGTGCCAGCAGTTTTAGTGCAGCTTCCTATGGCTACACCTTC | CASSFSAASYGYTF | TRBV28 | - | TRBJ1-2 | -
TGCGCCAGCAGCCAAGTTACCCTGGACACCGGGGAGCTGTTTTTT | CASSQVTLDTGELFF | TRBV4-1 | - | TRBJ2-2 | -
TGTGCCAGCAGCGTCCGAGGGGCTAGGAATGAAAAACTGTTTTTT | CASSVRGARNEKLFF | TRBV7-6 | - | TRBJ1-4 | -
TGTGCCAGTAGTTCAGGGGGAAGCAATCAGCCCCAGCATTTT | CASSSGGSNQPQHF | TRBV19 | - | TRBJ1-5 | TRBD1
TGTGCCAGCAGGATAACAGGAGTCTACGAGCAGTACTTC | CASRITGVYEQYF | TRBV2 | - | TRBJ2-7 | -
TGCAGCGTCGGGGCTAGCGGGAGGTTCGAGCAGTACTTC | CSVGASGRFEQYF | TRBV29-1 | - | TRBJ2-7 | TRBD2
TGTGCCAGCAGTTCTCCCCCTGGAAACACCATATATTTT | CASSSPPGNTIYF | TRBV6-5 | few | TRBJ1-3 | -